The 10 T cell receptor beta chains below were found in one sample sequenced in a study of memory CD4+ T cells and cytomegalovirus serostatus. Single viable CD3+CD4+CD8-CD45RO+ cells were sorted as the memory CD4+ T cells. Clones were read by immunoSEQ multiplex PCR, and TCRdb kept only the in-frame ones, dropping some. The sample holds tens of thousands of clones, under 90% seen once. Sequenced input: memory CD4+ T cells from blood. Source of these receptors: an adult in good health and CMV-seronegative. Some clones in this sample may be carry-over from other donors' samples.

The CDR3 coding sequence is TGTGCCAGCAGTTTATTTGGCCAGGCGAACACCGGGGAGCTGTTTTTT. Encoded protein: CASSLFGQANTGELFF. The rearrangement links TRBV28 to TRBJ2-2, with D unresolved. The CDR3 is 16 amino acids. V shed 1 base and J shed 0 bases, with 9 bases lying between them. The germline CDR1 and CDR2 sequences are MDHEN and SYDVKM.

The J gene is TRBJ1-5, the V gene TRBV7-9; 12 bases map to TRBD1. The length of the CDR3 is 15 residues. The germline V gene has CDR1 SEHNR and CDR2 FQNEAQ (reference sequence). The J segment lost 5 bases and the V segment lost 4 bases, leaving 3 bases of the junction unmatched. CDR3 sequence: CASSSGTGGHQPQHF. The DNA for the CDR3 is TGTGCCAGCAGCTCCGGGACAGGGGGCCATCAGCCCCAGCATTTT.

A remark on this clone: The same CDR3 also results from other DNA sequences found in this sample. The chain employs TRBV5-1 and TRBJ2-7, with D possibly matching TRBD1 (6 bases). Germline V CDR1 and CDR2: SGHRS, YFSETQ. The germline V and J ends were trimmed by 0 bases and 2 bases, with 6 bases remaining between them. This CDR3 is 13 amino acids long. CDR3 sequence: CASSLDRAYEQYF. The CDR3 DNA follows: TGCGCCAGCAGCTTGGACAGGGCCTACGAGCAGTACTTC.

The V and J genes are TRBV28 and TRBJ2-7; TRBD2 matches 11 bases. The CDR3 contains 14 residues. V was clipped by 3 bases and J by 6 bases; unmatched bases: 4. The germline gives CDR1 MDHEN, CDR2 SYDVKM. The CDR3 protein is CASSFILAGVEQYF. Here the CDR3 DNA reads TGTGCCAGCAGTTTCATACTAGCGGGAGTCGAGCAGTACTTC.

The chain is built from TRBV10-2 and TRBJ2-7; TRBD2 matches at 9 bases. The CDR3 runs to 16 residues. The V gene's germline CDR1 is WSHSY and CDR2 SAAADI. The V gene end was trimmed by 1 base and the J gene end by 2 bases; junction bases not matched to a gene: 6. CDR3 protein: CASSEWLTSGTYEQYF. CDR3 coding DNA: TGCGCCAGCAGTGAGTGGCTGACTAGCGGCACCTACGAGCAGTACTTC.

The chain employs TRBV14 and TRBJ1-2; a possible D gene is TRBD1 (5 bases). The CDR3 extends over 12 amino acids. CDR1 and CDR2 (germline): SGHDN, FVKESK. V lost 3 bases and J 14 bases, leaving 16 bases between the germline ends. The CDR3: CASSQTKGEVTF. Written as DNA, the CDR3 is TGTGCCAGCAGCCAGACGAAAGGGGAGGTAACCTTC.

The gene calls are TRBV5-5 and TRBJ1-1; D ambiguous. Germline assignment: CDR1 SGHKS and CDR2 YYEKEE (reference sequence). The CDR3 totals 14 residues. V lost 2 bases to trimming and J lost 1 base, with 9 bases between them. The CDR3 is CASSLGGTNTEAFF. Written as DNA, the CDR3 is TGTGCCAGCAGCTTAGGTGGAACGAACACTGAAGCTTTCTTT.

This clone was picked up one time. The chain has TRBV6-1 and TRBJ2-7; no definite D call. The germline V and J ends were trimmed by 0 bases and 3 bases, with 9 bases remaining between them. This CDR3 has 14 residues. CDR1 and CDR2 from the germline V gene are MNHNS and SASEGT. In nucleotides, the CDR3 is TGTGCCAGCAGTGAAGCCGCCGCAGACTACGAGCAGTACTTC. Residues: CASSEAAADYEQYF.

The V and J genes are TRBV7-8 and TRBJ2-2, with TRBD2 identical over 7 bases. Trimming at V came to 7 bases and at J to 4 bases, leaving 6 bases not matched to a gene. The CDR3 loop spans 14 amino acids. Germline CDR1 reads SGHVS; CDR2 reads FQNEAQ. The CDR3 here is CASNGGRSTGELFF. CDR3 nucleotide sequence: TGTGCCAGCAACGGCGGGAGAAGCACCGGGGAGCTGTTTTTT.

This sequence joins TRBV11-2 and TRBJ2-7; no firm D call. V was clipped by 5 bases and J by 6 bases, with 20 bases between them. In germline, CDR1 is SGHAT, CDR2 FQNNGV. This CDR3 is built from 15 residues. The CDR3 DNA sequence: TGTGCCAGCAGCCTTGCGTGGGGTGGGCCGGTCGAGCAGTACTTC. It specifies CASSLAWGGPVEQYF.